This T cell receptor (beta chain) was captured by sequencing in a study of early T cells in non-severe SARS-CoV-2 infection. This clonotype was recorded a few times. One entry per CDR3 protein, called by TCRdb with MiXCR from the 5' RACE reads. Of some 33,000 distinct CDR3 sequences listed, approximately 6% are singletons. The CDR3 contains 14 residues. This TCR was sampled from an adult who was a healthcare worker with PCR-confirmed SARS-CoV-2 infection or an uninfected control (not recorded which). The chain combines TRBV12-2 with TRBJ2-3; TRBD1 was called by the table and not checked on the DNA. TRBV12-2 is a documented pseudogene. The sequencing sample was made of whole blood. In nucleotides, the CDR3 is TGTGCAAGTCGCCGGGACAGGGGGACAGATACGCAGTATTTT. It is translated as CASRRDRGTDTQYF.